This record covers a single T cell receptor (beta chain). The germline V and J ends were trimmed by 9 bases and 0 bases, with 12 bases remaining between them. Per the germline V gene, CDR1 is MDHEN and CDR2 is SYDVKM. The CDR3 length is 14 residues. This sample was taken from a study of blood T cell repertoires in COVID-19. Original data processing: Reference gene primer amplification yielded estimated nucleated cell counts. Measured with immunoSEQ multiplex PCR; TCRdb has only the in-frame clones, and not every one. The DNA gave D and trimming, while V, J and clone size come from that table. The repertoire holds under 150,000 clones, 80% seen once, with 10% to 15% in the top ten.

This receptor was obtained from a man aged 55 to 70 with active or convalescent COVID-19. The sample was peripheral blood. This chain joins TRBV28 and TRBJ2-1; no firm D call. The CDR3 DNA is TGTGCCAGTTGGGCCTCCCTCTCCTACAATGAGCAGTTCTTC. As protein: CASWASLSYNEQFF.